Below are 8 T cell receptor beta chains sequenced from a single sample in a study of shared T cell receptors in the human thymus. Some clones are missing from TCRdb's copy, which holds only in-frame ones; the method was immunoSEQ multiplex PCR. The sample has about 610,000 clones; more than 75% are singletons. The data were also submitted as part of a second study, on human thymus T cells.

Sequences were obtained from thymocytes. These receptor sequences come from a boy in the first two years of life with a congenital heart defect.

The chain joins TRBV2 to TRBJ1-2, with a tentative D call TRBD1 (5 bases). CDR1 is SNHLY, CDR2 FYNNEI, per germline. The V gene lost 3 bases and the J gene lost 4 bases, with 18 bases spanning the gap. The CDR3 has 16 residues. DNA for the CDR3: TGTGCCAGCAGTGACCCCGACAGAACTGGGCCCTATGGCTACACCTTC. It specifies CASSDPDRTGPYGYTF. Complete variable domain (other parts from reference TRBV2 and TRBJ1-2): EPEVTQTPSHQVTQMGQEVILRCVPISNHLYFYWYRQILGQKVEFLVSFYNNEISEKSEIFDDQFSVERPDGSNFTLKIRSTKLEDSAMYFCASSDPDRTGPYGYTFGSGTRLTVV.

The genes are TRBV9 and TRBJ2-3; 9 bases agree with TRBD2. The ends lost 7 bases at V and 6 bases at J; junction bases unmatched: 6. This CDR3 comprises 13 residues. Germline V gives CDR1 SGDLS, CDR2 YYNGEE. CDR3 DNA: TGTGCCAGCGGTAGCGGGAGAACTGATACGCAGTATTTT. Its translation is CASGSGRTDTQYF.

V gene TRBV20-1 combines with J gene TRBJ2-7; perhaps TRBD2 as D (6 bases). V lost 7 bases and J 5 bases, leaving 12 bases between the germline ends. The CDR3 totals 11 residues. Germline V gene data show CDR1 as DFQATT and CDR2 as SNEGSKA (reference sequence). In DNA form, the CDR3 reads TGCAGTGTTCAGGGAGGTCACGAGCAGTACTTC. Translation: CSVQGGHEQYF.

This sequence joins TRBV5-1 and TRBJ2-7; tentatively, D is TRBD2 (6 bases). Per germline, CDR1 SGHRS and CDR2 YFSETQ. V shed 4 bases and J shed 5 bases, with 19 bases lying between them. This CDR3 has 15 residues. The CDR3 is CASSPGTSGGHEQYF. DNA for the CDR3: TGCGCCAGCAGCCCAGGGACTTCTGGAGGGCACGAGCAGTACTTC.

The genes are TRBV9 and TRBJ2-7, with D perhaps TRBD2 (6 bases). Trimming took off 4 bases at V and 7 bases at J, with 21 bases between the two ends. Germline V gene sequence: CDR1 SGDLS, CDR2 YYNGEE. The CDR3 is 15 residues long. This CDR3 reads CASSPSRERLNEQYF. The CDR3 DNA follows: TGTGCCAGCAGCCCCAGCCGGGAGCGCTTAAATGAGCAGTACTTC.

The chain recombines TRBV28 with TRBJ1-5; the D gene is possibly TRBD1 (6 bases). This CDR3 region has 20 residues. V was trimmed by 3 bases and J by 0 bases, leaving 24 bases between them. Germline assignment: CDR1 MDHEN and CDR2 SYDVKM. CDR3 loop: CASSFRGEGGMFGSNQPQHF. The CDR3 coding sequence is TGTGCCAGCAGTTTTCGCGGGGAGGGGGGTATGTTCGGTAGCAATCAGCCCCAGCATTTT. Supplemented by reference TRBV28 and TRBJ1-5, the full variable domain reads DVKVTQSSRYLVKRTGEKVFLECVQDMDHENMFWYRQDPGLGLRLIYFSYDVKMKEKGDIPEGYSVSREKKERFSLILESASTNQTSMYLCASSFRGEGGMFGSNQPQHFGDGTRLSIL.

The chain uses TRBV6-1 and TRBJ1-2; 9 bases map to TRBD1. This CDR3 comprises 14 residues. From germline, CDR1 is MNHNS and CDR2 SASEGT. Unmatched junction bases numbered 4, after V lost 4 bases and J lost 4 bases. CDR3 nucleotides: TGTGCCAGCAGTGCGCTGACAGGGGGCTATGGCTACACCTTC. It encodes CASSALTGGYGYTF.

The chain joins TRBV7-7 to TRBJ2-7; TRBD2 is a possible D gene (6 bases). The CDR3 is 17 residues long. V lost 4 bases and J 0 bases, leaving 19 bases between the germline ends. Germline loops: CDR1 SSHAT, CDR2 FNYEAQ (reference sequence). CDR3 in amino acids: CASSSDCGGTHSYEQYF. The CDR3 bases are TGTGCCAGCAGCTCAGATTGCGGCGGGACCCACTCCTACGAGCAGTACTTC.